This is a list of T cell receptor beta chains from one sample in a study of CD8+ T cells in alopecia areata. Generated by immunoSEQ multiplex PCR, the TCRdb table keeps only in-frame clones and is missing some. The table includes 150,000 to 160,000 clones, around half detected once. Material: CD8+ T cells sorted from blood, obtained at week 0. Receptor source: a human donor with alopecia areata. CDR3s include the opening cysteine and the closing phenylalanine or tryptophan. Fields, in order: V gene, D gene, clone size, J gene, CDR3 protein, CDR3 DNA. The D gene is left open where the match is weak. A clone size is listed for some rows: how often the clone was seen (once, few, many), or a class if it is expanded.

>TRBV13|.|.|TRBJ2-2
CASRPWGTGELFF
TGTGCCAGCCGCCCTTGGGGCACCGGGGAGCTGTTTTTT
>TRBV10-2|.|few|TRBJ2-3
CASSDRGGTQYF
TGCGCCAGCAGTGACAGGGGCGGCACGCAGTATTTT
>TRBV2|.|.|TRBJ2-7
CASGPYEQYF
TGTGCCAGCGGGCCCTACGAGCAGTACTTC
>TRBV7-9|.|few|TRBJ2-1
CASSLGSYNEQFF
TGTGCCAGCAGCTTAGGATCCTACAATGAGCAGTTCTTC
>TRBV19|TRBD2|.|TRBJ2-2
CASSIRGGARELFF
TGTGCCAGTAGTATCCGCGGGGGGGCCAGGGAGCTGTTTTTT
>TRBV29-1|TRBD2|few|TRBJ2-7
CSVYLGEGGYEQYF
TGCAGCGTTTACCTCGGGGAGGGCGGCTACGAGCAGTACTTC
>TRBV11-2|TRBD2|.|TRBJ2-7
CASSSNLAESSGGSYEQYF
TGTGCCAGCAGCTCCAATCTCGCCGAATCTAGCGGGGGGTCCTACGAGCAGTACTTC
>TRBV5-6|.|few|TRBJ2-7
CASSSQSYEQYF
TGTGCCAGCAGCTCACAGTCCTACGAGCAGTACTTC
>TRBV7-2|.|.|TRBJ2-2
CASSLGGYTGELFF
TGTGCCAGCAGCTTAGGGGGGTACACCGGGGAGCTGTTTTTT
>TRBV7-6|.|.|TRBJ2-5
CASSSTGYQETQYF
TGTGCCAGCAGCTCGACGGGGTACCAAGAGACCCAGTACTTC
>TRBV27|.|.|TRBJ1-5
CASSLSLGQPQHF
TGTGCCAGCAGTTTATCCCTGGGGCAGCCCCAGCATTTT
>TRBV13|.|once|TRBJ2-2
CASTTQGFPGELFF
TGTGCCAGCACCACCCAGGGATTCCCCGGGGAGCTGTTTTTT
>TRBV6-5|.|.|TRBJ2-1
CASSLPDNEQFF
TGTGCCAGCAGTTTGCCTGACAATGAGCAGTTCTTC
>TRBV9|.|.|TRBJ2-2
CASSQGFGELFF
TGTGCCAGCAGCCAGGGATTCGGGGAGCTGTTTTTT
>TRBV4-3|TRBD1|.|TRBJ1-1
CASSQDRTGTTEAFF
TGCGCCAGCAGCCAAGATCGGACAGGGACCACTGAAGCTTTCTTT
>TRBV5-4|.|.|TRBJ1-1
CASSLRLTNTEAFF
TGTGCCAGCAGCTTGAGACTGACGAACACTGAAGCTTTCTTT
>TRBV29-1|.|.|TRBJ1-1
CSVEGGSITEAFF
TGCAGCGTTGAGGGGGGCTCTATCACTGAAGCTTTCTTT
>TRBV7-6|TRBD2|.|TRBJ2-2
CASSSRLAGENTGELFF
TGTGCCAGCAGCTCAAGACTAGCGGGGGAAAACACCGGGGAGCTGTTTTTT
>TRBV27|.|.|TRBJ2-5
CASSPGLNQETQYF
TGTGCCAGCAGCCCCGGACTGAACCAAGAGACCCAGTACTTC
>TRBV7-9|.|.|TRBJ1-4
CASSLAWDTGKLFF
TGTGCCAGCAGCTTAGCCTGGGACACTGGAAAACTGTTTTTT
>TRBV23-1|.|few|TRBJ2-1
CASRSFLGSSYNEQFF
TGCGCCAGCCGGTCGTTCTTAGGGAGCTCCTACAATGAGCAGTTCTTC
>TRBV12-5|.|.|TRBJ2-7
CASGLNKPNEQYF
TGTGCTAGTGGTTTAAACAAACCCAACGAGCAGTACTTC
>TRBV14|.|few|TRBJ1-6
CASSAHGRRSPLHF
TGTGCCAGCTCGGCTCATGGGCGGCGTTCACCCCTCCACTTT
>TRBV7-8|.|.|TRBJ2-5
CASSPDWEETQYF
TGTGCCAGCAGCCCGGACTGGGAAGAGACCCAGTACTTC
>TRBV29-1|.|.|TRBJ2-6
CSVPGLTRSGANVLTF
TGCAGCGTTCCGGGCCTCACACGATCTGGGGCCAACGTCCTGACTTTC
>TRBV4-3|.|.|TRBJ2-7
CASSQDVVREQYF
TGCGCCAGCAGCCAAGACGTTGTAAGGGAGCAGTACTTC
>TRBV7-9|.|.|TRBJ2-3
CASSLAIDTQYF
TGTGCCAGCAGCTTAGCTATAGATACGCAGTATTTT
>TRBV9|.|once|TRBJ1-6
CASTIGSSFGSPLHF
TGTGCCAGCACCATAGGGTCTAGCTTTGGCTCACCCCTCCACTTT
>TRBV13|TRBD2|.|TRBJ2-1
CASSSGRRHEQFF
TGTGCCAGCAGCTCCGGGAGGAGGCATGAGCAGTTCTTC
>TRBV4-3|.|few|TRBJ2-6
CASSQDRAGTGANVLTF
TGCGCCAGCAGCCAAGATAGGGCGGGAACCGGGGCCAACGTCCTGACTTTC
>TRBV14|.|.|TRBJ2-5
CASSQDFQETQYF
TGTGCCAGCAGCCAAGATTTCCAAGAGACCCAGTACTTC
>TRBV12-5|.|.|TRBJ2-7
CASATGLGSYEQYF
TGTGCTAGTGCCACAGGGCTGGGCTCCTACGAGCAGTACTTC
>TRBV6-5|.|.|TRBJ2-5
CASSYSTADSLETQYF
TGTGCCAGCAGTTACTCGACCGCAGACAGTCTAGAGACCCAGTACTTC
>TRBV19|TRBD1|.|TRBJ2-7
CASSISTGGDYEQYF
TGTGCCAGTAGTATATCGACAGGGGGGGACTACGAGCAGTACTTC
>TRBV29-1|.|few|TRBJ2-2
CSARLLSGELFF
TGCAGCGCCCGCCTACTATCCGGGGAGCTGTTTTTT
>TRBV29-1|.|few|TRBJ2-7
CSALQGITHEQYF
TGCAGCGCCCTACAGGGTATTACCCACGAGCAGTACTTC
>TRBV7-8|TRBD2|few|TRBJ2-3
CASSVTSGVTDTQYF
TGTGCCAGCAGTGTGACTAGCGGGGTAACAGATACGCAGTATTTT
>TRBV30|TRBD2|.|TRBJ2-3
CAWSVARGFTDTQYF
TGTGCCTGGAGTGTAGCGCGGGGGTTCACAGATACGCAGTATTTT
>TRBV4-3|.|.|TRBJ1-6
CASSQVQASNSPLHF
TGCGCCAGCAGCCAAGTGCAAGCCTCGAATTCACCCCTCCACTTT
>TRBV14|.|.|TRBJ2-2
CASSQVPGRYTGELFF
TGTGCCAGCAGCCAAGTGCCAGGGCGGTACACCGGGGAGCTGTTTTTT
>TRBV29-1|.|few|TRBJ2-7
CSVGVPGGEQYF
TGCAGCGTTGGAGTACCAGGTGGCGAGCAGTACTTC
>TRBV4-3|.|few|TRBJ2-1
CASSPDLGSYNEQFF
TGCGCCAGCAGCCCGGATCTGGGTTCCTACAATGAGCAGTTCTTC
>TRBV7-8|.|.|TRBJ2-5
CASSPLGGFGAQETQYF
TGTGCCAGCAGCCCCTTAGGGGGGTTTGGGGCCCAAGAGACCCAGTACTTC
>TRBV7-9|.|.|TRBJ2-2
CASSLRSGGTGELFF
TGTGCCAGCAGCTTACGAAGTGGTGGCACCGGGGAGCTGTTTTTT
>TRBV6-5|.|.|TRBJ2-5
CASGGWETQYF
TGTGCCAGCGGGGGATGGGAGACCCAGTACTTC
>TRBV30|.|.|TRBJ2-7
CAWSVGQGGEQYF
TGTGCCTGGAGTGTAGGGCAGGGTGGCGAGCAGTACTTC
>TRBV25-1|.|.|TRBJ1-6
CASSFPDSPLHF
TGTGCCAGCAGTTTCCCGGATTCACCCCTCCACTTT
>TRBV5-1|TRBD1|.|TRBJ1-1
CASSRDKGATVGPNTEAFF
TGCGCCAGCAGTCGGGATAAGGGGGCAACAGTGGGGCCGAACACTGAAGCTTTCTTT
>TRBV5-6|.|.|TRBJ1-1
CASSLDMDSRTAFF
TGTGCCAGCAGCTTGGATATGGACAGCAGAACGGCTTTCTTT
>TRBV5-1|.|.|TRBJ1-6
CASSLAKQGGSPLHF
TGCGCCAGCAGCTTGGCCAAACAGGGTGGTTCACCCCTCCACTTT
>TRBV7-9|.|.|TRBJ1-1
CASSSTLNTEAFF
TGTGCCAGCAGCTCGACACTGAACACTGAAGCTTTCTTT
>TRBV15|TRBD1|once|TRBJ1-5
CATSRSRTGAQPQHF
TGTGCCACCAGCAGATCCCGGACAGGGGCCCAGCCCCAGCATTTT
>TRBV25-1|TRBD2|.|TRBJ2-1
CASSGASGAYNEQFF
TGTGCCAGCAGTGGGGCTAGCGGGGCCTACAATGAGCAGTTCTTC
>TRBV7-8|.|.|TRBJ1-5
CASSSTEVSNQPQHF
TGTGCCAGCAGCTCGACAGAGGTTAGCAATCAGCCCCAGCATTTT
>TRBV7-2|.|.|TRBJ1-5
CASSLSGFGNQPQHF
TGTGCCAGCAGCTTATCAGGGTTTGGCAATCAGCCCCAGCATTTT
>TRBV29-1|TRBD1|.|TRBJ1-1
CSVTGGDEAFF
TGCAGCGTTACAGGGGGAGATGAAGCTTTCTTT
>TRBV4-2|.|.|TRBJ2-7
CASSQDLGEQYF
TGTGCCAGCAGCCAAGATCTTGGCGAGCAGTACTTC
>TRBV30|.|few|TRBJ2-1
CAWSRGAYNEQFF
TGTGCCTGGAGTCGAGGGGCCTACAATGAGCAGTTCTTC
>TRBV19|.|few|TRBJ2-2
CASSGGGNTPTGELFF
TGTGCCAGTAGTGGAGGAGGGAATACACCTACCGGGGAGCTGTTTTTT
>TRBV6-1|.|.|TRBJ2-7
CASSVTPYEQYF
TGTGCCAGCAGTGTTACTCCCTACGAGCAGTACTTC